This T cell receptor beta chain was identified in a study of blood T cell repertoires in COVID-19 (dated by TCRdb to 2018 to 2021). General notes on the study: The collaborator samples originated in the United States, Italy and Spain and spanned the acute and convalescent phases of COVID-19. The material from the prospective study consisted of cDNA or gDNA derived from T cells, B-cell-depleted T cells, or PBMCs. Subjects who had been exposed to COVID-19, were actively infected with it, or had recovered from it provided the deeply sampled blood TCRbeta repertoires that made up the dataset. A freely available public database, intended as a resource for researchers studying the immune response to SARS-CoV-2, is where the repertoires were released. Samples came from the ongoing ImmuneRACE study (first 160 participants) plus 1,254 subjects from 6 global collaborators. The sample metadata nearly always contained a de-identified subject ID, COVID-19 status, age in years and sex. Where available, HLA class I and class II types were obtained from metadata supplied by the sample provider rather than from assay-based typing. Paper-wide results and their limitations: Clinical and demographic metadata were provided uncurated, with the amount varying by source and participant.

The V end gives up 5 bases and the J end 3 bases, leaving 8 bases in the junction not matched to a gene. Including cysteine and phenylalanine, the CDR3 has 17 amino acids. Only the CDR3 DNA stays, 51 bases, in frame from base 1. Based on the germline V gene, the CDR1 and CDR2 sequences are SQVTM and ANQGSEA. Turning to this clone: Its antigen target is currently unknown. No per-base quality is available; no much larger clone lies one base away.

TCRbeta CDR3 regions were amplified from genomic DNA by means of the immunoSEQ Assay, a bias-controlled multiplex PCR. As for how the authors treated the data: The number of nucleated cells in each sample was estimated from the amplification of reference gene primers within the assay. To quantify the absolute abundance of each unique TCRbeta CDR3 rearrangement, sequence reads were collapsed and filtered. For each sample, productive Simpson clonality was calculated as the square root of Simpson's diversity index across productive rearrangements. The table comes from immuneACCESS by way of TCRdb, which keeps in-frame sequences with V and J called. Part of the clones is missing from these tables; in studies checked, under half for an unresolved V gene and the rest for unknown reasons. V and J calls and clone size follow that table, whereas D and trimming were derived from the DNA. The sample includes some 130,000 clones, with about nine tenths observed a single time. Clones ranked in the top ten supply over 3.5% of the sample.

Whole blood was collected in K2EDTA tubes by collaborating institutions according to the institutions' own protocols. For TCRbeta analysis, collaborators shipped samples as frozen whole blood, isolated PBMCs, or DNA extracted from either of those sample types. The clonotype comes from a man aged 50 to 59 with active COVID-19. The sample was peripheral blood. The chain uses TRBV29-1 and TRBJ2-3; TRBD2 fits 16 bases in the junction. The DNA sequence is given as TGCAGCGTTTCCGGGACTAGCGGGGGGGCCGAGACAGATACGCAGTATTTT. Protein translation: CSVSGTSGGAETDTQYF.